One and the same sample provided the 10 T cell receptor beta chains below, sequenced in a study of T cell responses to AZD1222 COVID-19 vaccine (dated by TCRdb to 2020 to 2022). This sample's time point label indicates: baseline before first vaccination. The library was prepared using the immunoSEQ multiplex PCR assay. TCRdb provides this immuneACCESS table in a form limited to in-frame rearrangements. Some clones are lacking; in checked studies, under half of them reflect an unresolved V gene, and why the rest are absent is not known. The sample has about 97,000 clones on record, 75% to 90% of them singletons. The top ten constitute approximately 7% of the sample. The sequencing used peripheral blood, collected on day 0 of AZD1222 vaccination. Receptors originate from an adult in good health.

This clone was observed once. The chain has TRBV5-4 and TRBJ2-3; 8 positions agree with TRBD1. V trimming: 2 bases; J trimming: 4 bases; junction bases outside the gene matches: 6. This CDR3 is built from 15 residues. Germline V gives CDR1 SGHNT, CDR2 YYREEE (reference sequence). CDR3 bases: TGTGCCAGCAGCTTCAACAGGGGGTGGCCAGATACGCAGTATTTT. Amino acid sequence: CASSFNRGWPDTQYF.

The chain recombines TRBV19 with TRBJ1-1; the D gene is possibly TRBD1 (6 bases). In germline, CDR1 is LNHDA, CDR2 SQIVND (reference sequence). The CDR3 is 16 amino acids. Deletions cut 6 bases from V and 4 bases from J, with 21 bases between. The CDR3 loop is CASRLPPGAEGTEAFF. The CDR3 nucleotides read TGTGCCAGTAGATTACCCCCGGGGGCCGAGGGCACTGAAGCTTTCTTT.

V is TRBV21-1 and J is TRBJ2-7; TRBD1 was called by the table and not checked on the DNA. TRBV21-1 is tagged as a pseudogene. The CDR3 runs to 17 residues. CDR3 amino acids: CASSNVEADRGRVEQYF. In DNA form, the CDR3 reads TGTGCCAGCAGCAATGTAGAGGCGGACAGGGGGCGCGTCGAGCAGTACTTC.

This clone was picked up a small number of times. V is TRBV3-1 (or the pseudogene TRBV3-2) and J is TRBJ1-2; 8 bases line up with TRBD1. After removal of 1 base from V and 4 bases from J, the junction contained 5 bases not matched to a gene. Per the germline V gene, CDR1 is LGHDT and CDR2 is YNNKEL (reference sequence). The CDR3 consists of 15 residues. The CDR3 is CASSQGDRGSYGYTF. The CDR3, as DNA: TGTGCCAGCAGCCAAGGTGACAGGGGCAGCTATGGCTACACCTTC.

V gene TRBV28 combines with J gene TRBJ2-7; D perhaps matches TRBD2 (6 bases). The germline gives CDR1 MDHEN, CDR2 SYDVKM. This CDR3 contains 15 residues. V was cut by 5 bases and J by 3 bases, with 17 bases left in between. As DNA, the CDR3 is TGTGCCAGCAGTCCCCCCCAGGTAGCGGTCTACGAGCAGTACTTC. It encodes CASSPPQVAVYEQYF.

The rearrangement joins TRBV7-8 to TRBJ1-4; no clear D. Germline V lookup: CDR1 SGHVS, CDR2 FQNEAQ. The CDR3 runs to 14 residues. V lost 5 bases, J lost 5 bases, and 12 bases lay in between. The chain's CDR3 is CASSPGGANEKLFF. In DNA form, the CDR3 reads TGTGCCAGCAGCCCAGGAGGAGCCAATGAAAAACTGTTTTTT.

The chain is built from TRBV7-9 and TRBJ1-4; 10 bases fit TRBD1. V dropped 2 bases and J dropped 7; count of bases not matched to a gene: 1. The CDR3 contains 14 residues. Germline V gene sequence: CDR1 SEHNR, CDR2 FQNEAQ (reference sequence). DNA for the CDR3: TGTGCCAGCAGCTTAAGGGACAGGGGTGAAAAACTGTTTTTT. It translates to CASSLRDRGEKLFF.

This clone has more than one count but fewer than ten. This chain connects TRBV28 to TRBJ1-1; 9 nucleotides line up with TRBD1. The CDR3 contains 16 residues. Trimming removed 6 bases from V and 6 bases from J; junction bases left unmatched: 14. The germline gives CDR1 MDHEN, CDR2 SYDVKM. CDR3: CASSATGGASDAEAFF. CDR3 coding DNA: TGTGCCAGCAGCGCTACAGGGGGCGCGTCGGATGCTGAAGCTTTCTTT.

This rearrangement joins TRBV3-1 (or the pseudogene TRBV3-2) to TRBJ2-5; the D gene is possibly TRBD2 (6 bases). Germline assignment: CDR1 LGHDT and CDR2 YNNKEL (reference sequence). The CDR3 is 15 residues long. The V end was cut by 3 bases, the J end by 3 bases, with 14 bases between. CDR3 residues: CASSQEGLKEETQYF. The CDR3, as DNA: TGTGCCAGCAGCCAGGAGGGACTGAAAGAAGAGACCCAGTACTTC.

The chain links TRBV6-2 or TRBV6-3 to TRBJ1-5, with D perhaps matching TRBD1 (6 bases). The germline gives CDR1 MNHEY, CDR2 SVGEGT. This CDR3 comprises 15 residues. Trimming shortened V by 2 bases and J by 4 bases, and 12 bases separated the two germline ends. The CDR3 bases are TGTGCCAGCAGTTACCCTCAGACAGGTAATCAGCCCCAGCATTTT. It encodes CASSYPQTGNQPQHF.